Each of the 31 T cell receptor beta chains below was sequenced from the same sample in a study of T cells expressing NK-cell markers. TCRdb reworked the 5' RACE reads into one entry per CDR3 protein, no DNA. This repertoire comprises about 150,000 distinct CDR3 sequences; its ten largest clones make up less than 15%. Sequences were obtained from blood T cells: a sorted CD56 or NKG2C T cell subset, CD4+ or CD8+ T cells, or bulk PBMC T cells (not recorded which). Source of these receptors: a man aged 18 to 30 in good health.

The J gene is TRBJ2-2, the V gene TRBV7-8; TCRdb's D call, TRBD2, is unchecked because there is no DNA. The CDR3 is 15 residues long. CDR1 and CDR2 (germline): SGHVS, FQNEAQ. CDR3 residues: CASRRGKSYTGELFF.

This sequence joins TRBV4-1 and TRBJ2-1; TCRdb calls TRBD1, which cannot be checked without DNA. The CDR3 consists of 15 residues. Looked up from germline, CDR1 is MGHRA and CDR2 is YSYEKL. CDR3 amino acids: CASSDGTGDWNEQFF.

The CDR3 region is CASSFADFTGELFF. The V gene is TRBV12-3 or TRBV12-4, the J gene TRBJ2-2. The CDR3 spans 14 residues.

The rearrangement links TRBV20-1 to TRBJ2-1; the D call of TRBD2 rests on TCRdb alone, since no DNA is present to check it. Germline loops: CDR1 DFQATT, CDR2 SNEGSKA (reference sequence). CDR3 size: 21 residues. This CDR3 reads CSARARWRTSGTTRAYNEQFF.

The chain is built from TRBV7-8 and TRBJ1-5. The CDR3 spans 15 residues. Germline V gene sequence: CDR1 SGHVS, CDR2 FQNEAQ. The CDR3 is CASSLKRGLEQPQHF. Together with reference TRBV7-8 and TRBJ1-5, the CDR3 gives the full variable domain: GAGVSQSPRYKVAKRGQDVALRCDPISGHVSLFWYQQALGQGPEFLTYFQNEAQLDKSGLPSDRFFAERPEGSVSTLKIQRTQQEDSAVYLCASSLKRGLEQPQHFGDGTRLSIL.

The rearrangement joins TRBV11-2 to TRBJ2-5; the TCRdb call, TRBD2, lacks DNA for checking. This CDR3 is built from 16 residues. The germline V gene encodes CDR1 SGHAT and CDR2 FQNNGV. The CDR3 protein is CASRVRLASGEETQYF.

The chain links TRBV15 to TRBJ1-1. This CDR3 region has 15 residues. Germline V gene sequence: CDR1 LNHNV, CDR2 YYDKDF (reference sequence). The CDR3 loop reads CATSREYGENTEAFF. The whole variable domain, remainder taken from reference TRBV15 and TRBJ1-1, is DAMVIQNPRYQVTQFGKPVTLSCSQTLNHNVMYWYQQKSSQAPKLLFHYYDKDFNNEADTPDNFQSRRPNTSFCFLDIRSPGLGDTAMYLCATSREYGENTEAFFGQGTRLTVV.

The CDR3 loop is CATSDALGGMTEQYF. The chain recombines TRBV24-1 with TRBJ2-7; the TCRdb D gene call, TRBD2, has no DNA to confirm it. The CDR3 totals 15 residues. Germline values: CDR1 KGHDR, CDR2 SFDVKD.

This rearrangement joins TRBV7-2 to TRBJ2-1; the TRBD2 assignment by TCRdb is unverifiable without DNA. The CDR3 contains 14 residues. CDR1 and CDR2 from the germline V gene are SGHTA and FQGNSA. The CDR3: CASSFSGPGNEQFF.

The chain links TRBV29-1 to TRBJ2-7. Germline CDR1 reads SQVTM; CDR2 reads ANQGSEA. The CDR3 contains 12 residues. CDR3 sequence: CSVGSRGGEQYF.

This chain uses TRBV12-3 or TRBV12-4 with TRBJ2-5; the TRBD2 assignment by TCRdb is unverifiable without DNA. This CDR3 has 13 amino acids. The CDR3: CASSLVAEETQYF.

V is TRBV7-9 and J is TRBJ2-1; TCRdb calls TRBD2, which cannot be checked without DNA. This CDR3 has 18 amino acids. From germline, CDR1 is SEHNR and CDR2 FQNEAQ (reference sequence). CDR3 region: CASSDSSGSTPRSNEQFF.

The chain joins TRBV29-1 to TRBJ2-7; TCRdb's D gene call, TRBD1, goes unchecked for lack of DNA. In germline, CDR1 is SQVTM, CDR2 ANQGSEA. The length of the CDR3 is 14 residues. The CDR3 loop reads CSVEEDGERGEQYF.

The V call is TRBV4-2, the J call TRBJ2-7; TCRdb's D call of TRBD1 is untestable without DNA. Germline V gene lookup returns CDR1 LGHNA and CDR2 YNFKEQ. The CDR3 loop spans 17 amino acids. This CDR3 reads CASSQEWGSPLSGEQYF.

V gene TRBV29-1 combines with J gene TRBJ2-7; TCRdb outputs TRBD2, but without DNA this stays unchecked. This CDR3 comprises 14 residues. Looked up from germline, CDR1 is SQVTM and CDR2 is ANQGSEA. This chain's CDR3 is CSVCLAGSSYEQYF.

The chain links TRBV9 to TRBJ2-1; TCRdb returns TRBD1, unconfirmable since there is no DNA. Germline V gene lookup returns CDR1 SGDLS and CDR2 YYNGEE. There are 14 residues in the CDR3. CDR3 sequence: CASSTGGGYNEQFF.

The chain uses TRBV5-5 and TRBJ2-1; TCRdb designates TRBD1, a call that cannot be tested without DNA. Germline-derived CDR1 and CDR2 are SGHKS and YYEKEE (reference sequence). CDR3 length: 14 residues. The CDR3 here is CASSLEQGVSEQFF.

The rearrangement links TRBV9 to TRBJ2-2. The CDR3 is made up of 11 amino acids. CDR1 and CDR2 from the germline V gene are SGDLS and YYNGEE. CDR3 sequence: CASSKTGELFF.

The rearrangement links TRBV11-2 to TRBJ2-1; TCRdb indicates TRBD2, and absent DNA this call remains unverified. Germline CDR1 is SGHAT and CDR2 is FQNNGV. The CDR3 is 16 residues long. The CDR3 sequence is CASSFTLAGEANEQFF.

The J gene is TRBJ1-6, the V gene TRBV4-3; TCRdb picks TRBD1, but there is no DNA to check that call. This CDR3 has 16 residues. The germline V gene has CDR1 LGHNA and CDR2 YSLEER. CDR3 sequence: CASSQDGQGIGSPLHF.

The rearrangement uses TRBV12-3 or TRBV12-4 and TRBJ2-6; TCRdb names TRBD1, which stays unverified in the absence of DNA. The CDR3 totals 18 residues. CDR3 sequence reads: CASSPTGPEFSGANVLTF.

J is TRBJ2-4 and V is TRBV5-1; TCRdb's D call of TRBD1 is untestable without DNA. CDR1 is SGHRS, CDR2 YFSETQ, per germline. CDR3 length equals 14 residues. CDR3 loop: CASSPTGSENIQYF.

The chain uses TRBV11-2 and TRBJ1-4; the TRBD1 assignment by TCRdb is unverifiable without DNA. CDR1 is SGHAT, CDR2 FQNNGV, per germline. CDR3 length equals 15 residues. This CDR3 reads CASSSRRDREEKLFF.

The gene calls are TRBV4-3 and TRBJ2-3; there is no DNA to check the TCRdb D call of TRBD2. Germline CDR1 and CDR2: LGHNA and YSLEER. This CDR3 contains 18 residues. The CDR3 reads CASSQDLARTSRTDTQYF.

The chain links TRBV27 to TRBJ2-3; TCRdb designates TRBD2, a call that cannot be tested without DNA. CDR3 length: 15 residues. In germline, CDR1 is MNHEY, CDR2 SMNVEV (reference sequence). CDR3 region: CASSLLAGKRGTQYF.

The V and J genes are TRBV30 and TRBJ2-6. This CDR3 has 15 residues. The germline V gene has CDR1 GTSNPN and CDR2 SVGIG (reference sequence). The chain's CDR3 is CAWSVGQAGANVLTF.

The V call is TRBV29-1, the J call TRBJ2-2; absent DNA, TCRdb's TRBD2 call cannot be checked. Germline V gives CDR1 SQVTM, CDR2 ANQGSEA. The CDR3 length is 13 residues. Here the CDR3 reads CSVAAGTNGELFF.

The chain links TRBV11-2 to TRBJ2-1; the D call of TRBD2 rests on TCRdb alone, since no DNA is present to check it. Germline V gene lookup returns CDR1 SGHAT and CDR2 FQNNGV. The CDR3 extends over 18 amino acids. CDR3: CASSSRVAGGPGFNEQFF.

The J gene is TRBJ2-2, the V gene TRBV6-1. Germline V gene data show CDR1 as MNHNS and CDR2 as SASEGT. The CDR3 covers 14 residues. The CDR3: CASTKIGVTGELFF.

The V call is TRBV5-1, the J call TRBJ2-4; TCRdb's D gene call, TRBD1, goes unchecked for lack of DNA. Germline V gene data show CDR1 as SGHRS and CDR2 as YFSETQ. CDR3 length equals 18 residues. The CDR3 spells CASSSNPMGPDPKNIQYF.

The chain has TRBV27 and TRBJ2-7; no DNA is available, so the TRBD1 call from TCRdb remains unchecked. Germline CDR1 reads MNHEY; CDR2 reads SMNVEV (reference sequence). This CDR3 has 14 amino acids. The CDR3 here is CASSSPEKLYEQYF.